The entry below gives a single TCR beta chain sequence along with its context. This clonotype was observed a few times. Its antigen specificity is not known. No base quality values were provided; no much bigger clone lies one nucleotide off. The library was prepared using 5' RACE. The sequencing machine was a NextSeq 500. The TCR library protocol attached unique molecular identifiers to individual cDNA molecules to correct for sequencing error and PCR bias. Sequencing covered both TCR alpha and beta chains, and within each sample the abundances of alpha and beta sequences were tightly co-correlated. In the paper's pipeline: Decombinator V4 was used to annotate the V gene, J gene and CDR3 of the TCR sequences. Expanded TCRs were defined as changing significantly between any two time points under a Poisson model with p below 0.0001. Abundances of TCRs were expressed as counts per million after normalisation to the total number of TCRs sequenced in each sample. TRAV1-2 paired with TRAJ12, TRAJ20 or TRAJ33 defined MAIT TCRs, while TRAV10 paired with TRAJ18 defined iNKT TCRs. VDJdb, accessed 1 November 2021, was searched for CMV, EBV and SARS-CoV-2 annotated TCRs, with TCRs annotated for multiple antigens excluded. Using fastp at Q25 and MiXCR, TCRdb reprocessed the public reads and kept productive beta chains. Here each entry gathers all rows of one CDR3 protein and keeps the most common genes and DNA. The V and J calls come from TCRdb's annotation, not from the publication. The sample yields about 71,000 distinct CDR3 sequences; 9.5% to 15% were counted once. The ten largest clones add up to less than 3% of the sample.

Set within a cohort of healthcare workers in London, UK, this nested case-control study involved weekly PCR testing of nasopharyngeal swabs along with blood sampling. Healthcare workers were enrolled in the week of the UK lockdown, from 23 to 31 March 2020, and were followed every week for up to 16 weeks. This sample is drawn from a study of early T cells in non-severe SARS-CoV-2 infection (dated by TCRdb to about 2021). Turning to the overall study: Because TCR sequencing was done on bulk RNA from unsorted whole blood, the alpha and beta chains could not be paired. On the study overall, not on this receptor specifically: VDJdb matching was skewed toward anti-spike CD8 responses and likely underestimated virus-specific expansions by missing private and CD4 specificities.

The germline V and J ends show losses of 6 bases and 1 base respectively, and no gene match explains 6 bases of the junction. Spanning cysteine to phenylalanine, the CDR3 consists of 14 amino acids. Of the read, only the CDR3 DNA is kept; its 42 bases are in frame from base 1. The germline V gene encodes CDR1 SQVTM and CDR2 ANQGSEA. The sample in question was whole blood, obtained at baseline. Recombination linked TRBV29-1 to TRBJ1-1, with 9 middle bases fitting TRBD1. This clonotype was obtained from an adult who was a healthcare worker with PCR-confirmed SARS-CoV-2 infection or an uninfected control (not recorded which). The DNA sequence follows: TGCAGCGTCTCCCGACAGGGGGGGAACACTGAAGCTTTCTTT. Translated, this is CSVSRQGGNTEAFF.